One and the same sample provided the 10 T cell receptor beta chains below, sequenced in a study of technical replicates of blood from a handful of donors. The protocol was immunoSEQ multiplex PCR, while the TCRdb copy is restricted to in-frame clones and leaves out a portion. The table lists approximately 81,000 clones, more than 80% of them singletons. The sequenced sample was PBMCs. These receptors were taken from a human donor in good health. Some clones in this sample may be carry-over from other donors' samples.

This chain joins TRBV27 and TRBJ1-2, with 7 nucleotides matching TRBD1. This CDR3 comprises 15 residues. From germline, CDR1 is MNHEY and CDR2 SMNVEV (reference sequence). The V and J ends lost 6 bases and 8 bases, in that order; junction bases with no gene match: 15. The CDR3 nucleotides read TGTGCCAGCAGCTTAGCCGGGGGACAGATTCGAGGCTACACCTTC. Translating it yields CASSLAGGQIRGYTF.

The CDR3 reads CASSPRGLDEQYF. The CDR3 DNA sequence: TGTGCCAGCAGTCCCAGGGGCTTGGACGAGCAGTACTTC. The chain is built from TRBV28 and TRBJ2-7; a possible D gene is TRBD1 (6 bases). V shed 5 bases and J shed 5 bases, with 13 bases lying between them. The germline V gene has CDR1 MDHEN and CDR2 SYDVKM. The CDR3 loop spans 13 amino acids.

The chain recombines TRBV2 with TRBJ1-2; D uncertain. The germline V and J ends were trimmed by 5 bases and 4 bases, with 14 bases remaining between them. CDR1 and CDR2 from the germline V gene are SNHLY and FYNNEI. The CDR3 extends over 14 amino acids. Written as DNA, the CDR3 is TGTGCCAGCAGTTCTGATTTTCGGTTCTATGGCTACACCTTC. Its translation: CASSSDFRFYGYTF.

In its sample, this clone was seen a few times. This sequence joins TRBV18 and TRBJ1-5; TRBD1 is a possible D gene (6 bases). This CDR3 region has 14 residues. V gave up 4 bases and J gave up 4 bases, with 11 bases separating them. In germline, CDR1 is KGHSH, CDR2 LQKENI. The CDR3, as DNA: TGTGCCAGCTCACAAGAACAGGGAAATCAGCCCCAGCATTTT. Protein: CASSQEQGNQPQHF. The full variable domain, rest sourced from reference TRBV18 and TRBJ1-5, is NAGVMQNPRHLVRRRGQEARLRCSPMKGHSHVYWYRQLPEEGLKFMVYLQKENIIDESGMPKERFSAEFPKEGPSILRIQQVVRGDSAAYFCASSQEQGNQPQHFGDGTRLSIL.

CDR3 nucleotide sequence: TGCGCCAGCAGCGGGACTAGCGGGGGTTCCTACAATGAGCAGTTCTTC. It translates to CASSGTSGGSYNEQFF. V usage is TRBV5-1 and J usage is TRBJ2-1, with TRBD2 matching 14 bases. CDR1 SGHRS and CDR2 YFSETQ come from the germline V gene. The CDR3 extends over 16 amino acids. The V segment lost 4 bases and the J segment 1 base; nucleotides outside the gene matches: 1.

This clone came up a few times. As DNA, the CDR3 is TGTGCCAGCAGCAGAGACAGGAGGACCTACAATGAGCAGTTCTTC. Its translation: CASSRDRRTYNEQFF. This chain joins TRBV7-3 and TRBJ2-1; perhaps TRBD1 as D (6 bases). The CDR3 is made up of 15 amino acids. CDR1 is SGHTA and CDR2 is FQGTGA in the germline V gene. The ends were cut back, 5 bases at V and 2 bases at J, with 13 bases in the middle.

CDR3 residues: CASSSGDDTDTQYF. The CDR3 DNA reads TGTGCCAGCAGTTCGGGGGACGACACAGATACGCAGTATTTT. The chain carries TRBV6-4 and TRBJ2-3, with a possible D match to TRBD2 (6 bases). CDR3 size: 14 residues. V was trimmed by 5 bases and J by 2 bases, leaving 11 bases between them. Germline V lookup: CDR1 MRHNA, CDR2 SNTAGT.

V is TRBV30 and J is TRBJ2-1, with a tentative D call TRBD2 (5 bases). This CDR3 comprises 15 residues. V lost 3 bases and J lost 6, with 18 bases in between. Germline V gives CDR1 GTSNPN, CDR2 SVGIG (reference sequence). This CDR3 reads CAWRAGILGSNEQFF. The CDR3 bases are TGTGCCTGGAGGGCAGGTATTTTAGGGAGCAATGAGCAGTTCTTC.

The chain carries TRBV18 and TRBJ1-1, with D possibly TRBD1 on 6 matching bases. The CDR3 length is 15 residues. CDR1 is KGHSH, CDR2 LQKENI, per germline. With 10 bases removed from V and 4 bases from J, the gap between germline ends came to 22 bases. The CDR3 region is CATNRGATRGTEAFF. The CDR3 region has the DNA TGTGCCACCAACCGGGGGGCAACCCGCGGCACTGAAGCTTTCTTT.

This chain joins TRBV11-1 and TRBJ2-2; D possibly corresponds to TRBD1 (7 bases). The V end lost 5 bases, the J end lost 7 bases, and 17 bases lay between the germline ends. Germline V gene sequence: CDR1 SGHAT, CDR2 FQDESV (reference sequence). This CDR3 region has 15 residues. The CDR3 reads CASSAARGDDGELFF. Here the CDR3 DNA reads TGTGCCAGCAGCGCCGCCAGGGGGGATGACGGGGAGCTGTTTTTT.